The following is a T cell receptor beta chain sequence with its context. The entry originates in a study of blood T cell repertoires in COVID-19. In the study overall: The analysed material was cDNA or gDNA that came from T cells, B-cell-depleted T cells, or PBMCs.

Patients at the Seattle site were enrolled during active infection and followed longitudinally. Generated by immunoSEQ multiplex PCR, the TCRdb table keeps only in-frame clones and is missing some. The sample yields roughly 290,000 clones, around 90% seen once. The CDR3 has 13 residues. The ends were cut back, 2 bases at V and 4 bases at J, with 9 bases in the middle. From germline, CDR1 is GTSNPN and CDR2 SVGIG (reference sequence). The rearrangement uses TRBV30 and TRBJ1-5; D uncertain. Sequencing used peripheral blood. The clonotype was recovered from a woman aged 25 to 39 with COVID-19, enrolled during active disease. CDR3 nucleotide sequence: TGTGCCTGGAGTCCAAAAAAAAATCAGCCCCAGCATTTT. Protein sequence: CAWSPKKNQPQHF.